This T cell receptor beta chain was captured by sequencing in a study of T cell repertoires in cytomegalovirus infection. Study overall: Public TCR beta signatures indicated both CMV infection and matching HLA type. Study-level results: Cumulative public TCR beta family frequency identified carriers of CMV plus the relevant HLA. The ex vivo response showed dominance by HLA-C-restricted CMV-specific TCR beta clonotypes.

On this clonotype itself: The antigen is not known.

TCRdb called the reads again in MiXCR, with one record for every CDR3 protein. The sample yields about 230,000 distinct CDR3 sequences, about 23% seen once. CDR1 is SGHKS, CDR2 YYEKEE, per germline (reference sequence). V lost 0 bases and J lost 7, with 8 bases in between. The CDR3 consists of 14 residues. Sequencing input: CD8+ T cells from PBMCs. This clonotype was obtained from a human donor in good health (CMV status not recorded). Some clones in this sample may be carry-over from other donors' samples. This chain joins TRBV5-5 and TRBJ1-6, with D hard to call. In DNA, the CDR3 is TGTGCCAGCAGCTTGGCCTTGGGCAATTCACCCCTCCACTTT. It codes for CASSLALGNSPLHF.